The clone carrying this T cell receptor beta chain has a count of ten or more. CDR1 is SGHDN, CDR2 FVKESK, per germline. The CDR3 covers 15 residues. V lost 1 base, J lost 4 bases, and 10 bases lay in between. This specimen belongs to a study of T cell repertoires in cytomegalovirus infection. MiXCR, run by TCRdb on the reads, gives a single entry per CDR3 protein. The sample yields around 630,000 distinct CDR3 sequences, 24% seen once. The sequence was obtained from a human donor in good health (CMV status not recorded). Some clones in this sample may be carry-over from other donors' samples. The material sequenced was CD8+ T cells from PBMCs. V and J are TRBV14 and TRBJ2-2; no clear D gene. The CDR3 loop is CASSQAVGPTGELFF. CDR3 DNA: TGTGCCAGCAGCCAAGCGGTCGGGCCCACCGGGGAGCTGTTTTTT.